The 22 T cell receptor beta chains below all came from one sample that was sequenced in a study of PD-1 and CTLA-4 blockade in melanoma. The method was immunoSEQ multiplex PCR; TCRdb's version includes in-frame clones alone and lacks a portion of them. Here the sample spans around 31,000 clones, about 85% being singletons. The sequencing here drew on CD8+ T cells from peripheral blood, taken from a patient given anti-PD-1 treatment. Receptor source: a human donor with melanoma.

The CDR3 here is CASSASTSGDQETQYF. The CDR3 DNA follows: TGTGCCAGCAGCGCTTCGACTAGCGGGGACCAAGAGACCCAGTACTTC. The J gene is TRBJ2-5, the V gene TRBV3-1 (or the pseudogene TRBV3-2); 11 bases line up with TRBD2. This CDR3 has 16 amino acids. V dropped 5 bases and J dropped 0; count of bases not matched to a gene: 5. Germline assignment: CDR1 LGHDT and CDR2 YNNKEL (reference sequence).

The chain joins TRBV5-1 to TRBJ2-5, with 8 bases fitting TRBD2. Germline V CDR1 and CDR2: SGHRS, YFSETQ. Unmatched junction bases numbered 5, after V lost 0 bases and J lost 4 bases. This CDR3 is built from 15 residues. CDR3 amino acids: CASSLDGGAGETQYF. In DNA, the CDR3 is TGCGCCAGCAGCTTGGACGGGGGGGCCGGAGAGACCCAGTACTTC.

The V gene is TRBV6-5, the J gene TRBJ1-2; D perhaps matches TRBD1 (6 bases). Deletions cut 8 bases from V and 3 bases from J, with 19 bases between. Germline CDR1 reads MNHEY; CDR2 reads SVGAGI. CDR3 length: 15 amino acids. This CDR3 is CASLGPGQRDYGYTF. CDR3 DNA sequence: TGTGCCAGCCTCGGGCCGGGACAAAGGGACTATGGCTACACCTTC.

V is TRBV6-2 or TRBV6-3 and J is TRBJ2-5, with D possibly TRBD2 on 5 matching bases. The germline CDR1 and CDR2 sequences are MNHEY and SVGEGT. The CDR3 consists of 15 residues. Trimming left V 2 bases short and J 4 bases short, with 14 bases between. CDR3 sequence reads: CASSYLSWAGETQYF. In DNA, the CDR3 is TGTGCCAGCAGTTACCTGTCGTGGGCGGGAGAGACCCAGTACTTC.

This clone was found a few times. The gene calls are TRBV19 and TRBJ2-1; D is possibly TRBD1 (6 bases). Trimming left V 5 bases short and J 7 bases short, with 12 bases between. Germline lookup yields CDR1 LNHDA and CDR2 SQIVND (reference sequence). The CDR3 has 13 residues. The CDR3 region is CASSHRGGNEQFF. CDR3 bases: TGTGCCAGTAGTCACAGAGGGGGAAATGAGCAGTTCTTC.

This rearrangement joins TRBV13 to TRBJ2-3; TRBD2 matches 10 bases. V lost 5 bases to trimming and J lost 0 bases; unmatched junction nucleotides: 2. Germline V gene sequence: CDR1 PRHDT, CDR2 FYEKMQ (reference sequence). The CDR3 sequence is 15 residues long. CDR3 nucleotide sequence: TGTGCCAGCAGCGCTAGCGGGGGTAGCACAGATACGCAGTATTTT. It is translated as CASSASGGSTDTQYF.

The V gene is TRBV5-4, the J gene TRBJ1-2; possibly TRBD1 for D (5 bases). The CDR3 is 15 residues long. Trimming stripped 5 bases from V and 4 bases from J, with 18 bases between. Germline V lookup: CDR1 SGHNT, CDR2 YYREEE (reference sequence). The CDR3 sequence: CASSPDSGLAYGYTF. The CDR3 coding sequence is TGTGCCAGCAGTCCCGATTCAGGGTTAGCCTATGGCTACACCTTC.

The rearrangement links TRBV7-9 to TRBJ1-4; possibly TRBD1 for D (5 bases). The CDR3 has 15 residues. Between the trimmed V and J ends, which lost 4 bases and 0 bases, there was a span of 9 bases. Germline-derived CDR1 and CDR2 are SEHNR and FQNEAQ (reference sequence). This CDR3 reads CASSSGATTNEKLFF. The CDR3 region has the DNA TGTGCCAGCAGCTCCGGGGCTACAACTAATGAAAAACTGTTTTTT.

The sample holds a few counts of this clone. The chain is built from TRBV7-9 and TRBJ1-1; D remains unclear. Germline V gene data show CDR1 as SEHNR and CDR2 as FQNEAQ (reference sequence). The CDR3 totals 11 residues. The germline V and J ends were trimmed by 6 bases and 7 bases, with 9 bases remaining between them. The CDR3 protein is CASSWTDEAFF. The DNA for the CDR3 is TGTGCCAGCAGTTGGACGGATGAAGCTTTCTTT. Full variable domain (missing parts from reference TRBV7-9 and TRBJ1-1): DTGVSQNPRHKITKRGQNVTFRCDPISEHNRLYWYRQTLGQGPEFLTYFQNEAQLEKSRLLSDRFSAERPKGSFSTLEIQRTEQGDSAMYLCASSWTDEAFFGQGTRLTVV.

The chain has TRBV27 and TRBJ2-1; D gene ambiguous. V lost 5 bases and J lost 0, with 11 bases in between. There are 15 residues in the CDR3. Germline V lookup: CDR1 MNHEY, CDR2 SMNVEV (reference sequence). CDR3 region: CASSVKSSSYNEQFF. The CDR3, as DNA: TGTGCCAGCAGTGTTAAATCGAGCTCCTACAATGAGCAGTTCTTC.

The chain couples TRBV4-1 to TRBJ1-2; tentatively, D is TRBD1 (6 bases). The CDR3 is made up of 12 amino acids. The V and J ends lost 3 bases and 8 bases respectively, with 10 bases between them. Germline values: CDR1 MGHRA, CDR2 YSYEKL. CDR3 amino acids: CASSQGARGYTF. Written as DNA, the CDR3 is TGCGCCAGCAGCCAGGGGGCGCGGGGCTACACCTTC.

This clone was observed a single time. The chain employs TRBV28 and TRBJ1-6, with 7 bases that match TRBD1. The CDR3 is 17 residues long. Germline V gene data show CDR1 as MDHEN and CDR2 as SYDVKM. The trim removed 2 bases at V and 8 bases at J, leaving 12 bases unmatched. Here the CDR3 DNA reads TGTGCCAGCAGTTTAAGCCGGTACAGGGGACGGGATTCACCCCTCCACTTT. Translation gives CASSLSRYRGRDSPLHF.

This clone occurred a few times. The V gene is TRBV6-2 or TRBV6-3, the J gene TRBJ2-7; 8 nucleotides match TRBD2. The CDR3 covers 15 residues. The trim removed 6 bases at V and 0 bases at J, leaving 7 bases unmatched. CDR1 MNHEY and CDR2 SVGEGT come from the germline V gene. The CDR3 sequence: CASRPLAGRSYEQYF. CDR3 DNA: TGTGCCAGCAGGCCTCTAGCGGGTCGCTCCTACGAGCAGTACTTC.

This chain uses TRBV5-6 with TRBJ1-2; tentatively, D is TRBD1 (6 bases). Trimming removed 9 bases at V and 8 bases at J, with 17 bases between. The CDR3 has 12 residues. The germline V gene encodes CDR1 SGHDT and CDR2 YYEEEE. The CDR3 is CATSGGSEGYTF. Here the CDR3 DNA reads TGTGCCACCTCGGGGGGCTCGGAAGGCTACACCTTC.

The chain is built from TRBV5-1 and TRBJ2-1; no clear D. The CDR3 runs 14 residues. Germline loops: CDR1 SGHRS, CDR2 YFSETQ. V gave up 4 bases and J gave up 1 base, with 9 bases separating them. The CDR3 spells CASSADSSYNEQFF. The DNA of the CDR3 is TGCGCCAGCAGCGCCGACTCTTCCTACAATGAGCAGTTCTTC. The full variable domain, rest sourced from reference TRBV5-1 and TRBJ2-1, is KAGVTQTPRYLIKTRGQQVTLSCSPISGHRSVSWYQQTPGQGLQFLFEYFSETQRNKGNFPGRFSGRQFSNSRSEMNVSTLELGDSALYLCASSADSSYNEQFFGPGTRLTVL.

The rearrangement joins TRBV28 to TRBJ1-2, with D possibly being TRBD1 (5 bases). Germline V gene lookup returns CDR1 MDHEN and CDR2 SYDVKM. This CDR3 comprises 16 residues. V lost 7 bases and J 3 bases, leaving 21 bases between the germline ends. CDR3 region: CASTQRFIGADYGYTF. CDR3 nucleotides: TGTGCCAGCACCCAACGGTTTATAGGGGCAGACTATGGCTACACCTTC.

J is TRBJ1-4 and V is TRBV30; possibly TRBD1 for D (5 bases). Trimming took off 3 bases at V and 8 bases at J, with 16 bases between the two ends. CDR3 size: 14 residues. CDR1 and CDR2 from the germline V gene are GTSNPN and SVGIG (reference sequence). The chain's CDR3 is CAWSLVGGKEKLFF. The CDR3 DNA is TGTGCCTGGAGCCTAGTGGGGGGGAAAGAAAAACTGTTTTTT.

This chain uses TRBV5-4 with TRBJ1-1; 10 nucleotides agree with TRBD1. This CDR3 spans 16 amino acids. From germline, CDR1 is SGHNT and CDR2 YYREEE (reference sequence). The junction had 8 bases not matched to a gene; V was cut back by 4 bases and J by 2 bases. This chain's CDR3 is CASSPGTGVANTEAFF. The CDR3 region has the DNA TGTGCCAGCAGCCCCGGGACAGGGGTTGCCAACACTGAAGCTTTCTTT. Based on the CDR3 plus reference TRBV5-4 and TRBJ1-1, the full variable domain is ETGVTQSPTHLIKTRGQQVTLRCSSQSGHNTVSWYQQALGQGPQFIFQYYREEENGRGNFPPRFSGLQFPNYSSELNVNALELDDSALYLCASSPGTGVANTEAFFGQGTRLTVV.

This clone was counted only a few times. This chain uses TRBV19 with TRBJ1-6; 7 nucleotides line up with TRBD1. The germline V gene encodes CDR1 LNHDA and CDR2 SQIVND (reference sequence). V shed 8 bases and J 7 bases; nucleotides not matched to a gene: 5. This CDR3 region has 13 residues. The CDR3 region is CASGETGNSPLHF. The CDR3 DNA sequence: TGTGCCAGTGGGGAGACAGGGAATTCACCCCTCCACTTT.

The chain uses TRBV15 and TRBJ1-1; D remains ambiguous. Germline V lookup: CDR1 LNHNV, CDR2 YYDKDF (reference sequence). V was shortened by 3 bases and J by 3 bases, with 5 bases between the two germline ends. The CDR3 is 12 amino acids. The CDR3 DNA is TGTGCCACCAGCAGGGGCGACACTGAAGCTTTCTTT. Translated: CATSRGDTEAFF.

J is TRBJ2-2 and V is TRBV5-5; possible D gene TRBD2, 6 bases. CDR1 is SGHKS, CDR2 YYEKEE, per germline (reference sequence). Trimming shortened V by 2 bases and J by 1 base, and 12 bases separated the two germline ends. The CDR3 runs 16 residues. This CDR3 is CASSLAGRGNTGELFF. The CDR3 DNA follows: TGTGCCAGCAGCTTAGCAGGGCGGGGGAACACCGGGGAGCTGTTTTTT.

This rearrangement joins TRBV7-2 to TRBJ2-7, with 9 bases lining up with TRBD1. CDR3 length: 15 amino acids. Germline-derived CDR1 and CDR2 are SGHTA and FQGNSA. V dropped 1 base and J dropped 6; count of bases not matched to a gene: 7. CDR3 region: CASSLGVGQGIEQYF. The DNA of the CDR3 is TGTGCCAGCAGCTTAGGCGTGGGACAGGGTATCGAGCAGTACTTC.